The TCR beta chain under discussion was sequenced for a study of a mutant IDH1 vaccine in newly diagnosed glioma. Produced via immunoSEQ multiplex PCR; TCRdb's table is partial and in-frame only. This sample has 30,000 or so clones; 70% to 90% occur once, and the top ten carry 4% to 5.5%. Whole-study results and caveats: Pseudoprogression seemed unrelated to changes in top peripheral T cell clonotypes.

Time point indicated: baseline, week 1 (first vaccination visit). Noted treatment: pre-vaccination baseline after standard-of-care therapy. The donors had new WHO grade 3 or 4 astrocytomas; these were IDH1-mutant and ATRX-lost. Concerning this clone: The target antigen is unknown.

The CDR3 runs 13 residues. CDR1 is SNHLY, CDR2 FYNNEI, per germline. Trimming left V 6 bases short and J 2 bases short, with 8 bases between. The TCR sequence derives from a woman between 35 and 50 years old with glioma. The chain joins TRBV2 to TRBJ1-5, with a tentative D call TRBD1 (5 bases). The sample here was PBMCs, taken from a glioma patient treated with radiotherapy, temozolomide or both. The CDR3 loop reads CASRLTGNQPQHF. The CDR3 coding sequence is TGTGCCAGCAGGTTGACAGGCAATCAGCCCCAGCATTTT. Using reference TRBV2 and TRBJ1-5 for the parts outside the CDR3, the full variable domain is EPEVTQTPSHQVTQMGQEVILRCVPISNHLYFYWYRQILGQKVEFLVSFYNNEISEKSEIFDDQFSVERPDGSNFTLKIRSTKLEDSAMYFCASRLTGNQPQHFGDGTRLSIL.